The next 2 T cell receptor beta chains were all read from a single sample in a study of control samples from healthy donors and cancer patients. TCRdb's table, derived via immunoSEQ multiplex PCR, lists solely in-frame clones and lacks some. The data hold 95,000 to 150,000 clones, with about nine tenths observed a single time. The sequencing sample was made of blood. These receptors came from a man aged 35-49 years in good health.

This chain connects TRBV25-1 to TRBJ1-3, with D possibly TRBD1 on 5 matching bases. The germline V gene has CDR1 MGHDK and CDR2 SYGVNS. This CDR3 is 17 amino acids long. V lost 3 bases to trimming and J lost 0 bases, with 15 bases between them. The CDR3 protein is CASSDRTGLLSGNTIYF. The CDR3 nucleotides read TGTGCCAGCAGTGACCGAACGGGGCTCCTCTCTGGAAACACCATATATTTT.

The chain is built from TRBV27 and TRBJ2-2; possibly TRBD1 for D (6 bases). This CDR3 is built from 15 residues. The V end was cut by 5 bases, the J end by 6 bases, with 16 bases between. Germline V gene data show CDR1 as MNHEY and CDR2 as SMNVEV (reference sequence). The chain's CDR3 is CASSTWGRGSGELFF. The DNA of the CDR3 is TGTGCCAGCAGTACCTGGGGGCGAGGATCCGGGGAGCTGTTTTTT.